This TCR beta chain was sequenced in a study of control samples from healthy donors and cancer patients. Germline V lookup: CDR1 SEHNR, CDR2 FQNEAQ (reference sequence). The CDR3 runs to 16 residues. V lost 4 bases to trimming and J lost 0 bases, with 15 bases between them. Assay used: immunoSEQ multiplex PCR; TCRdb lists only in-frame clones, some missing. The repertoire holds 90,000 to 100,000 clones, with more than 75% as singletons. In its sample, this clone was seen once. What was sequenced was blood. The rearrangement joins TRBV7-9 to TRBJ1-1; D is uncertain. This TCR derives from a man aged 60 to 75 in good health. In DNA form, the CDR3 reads TGTGCCAGCAGCTCAAGGGCGGGAGCGGTGAACACTGAAGCTTTCTTT. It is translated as CASSSRAGAVNTEAFF. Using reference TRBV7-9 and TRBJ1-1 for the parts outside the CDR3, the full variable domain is DTGVSQNPRHKITKRGQNVTFRCDPISEHNRLYWYRQTLGQGPEFLTYFQNEAQLEKSRLLSDRFSAERPKGSFSTLEIQRTEQGDSAMYLCASSSRAGAVNTEAFFGQGTRLTVV.